This T cell receptor (beta chain) emerged from a study of T cell repertoires in cytomegalovirus infection (dated by TCRdb to about 2019). For context, the study as a whole: The HLA type of each donor mattered for the analysis, because public TCR beta signatures pointed to carriage of CMV infection along with the matching HLA type. Points the paper makes about the study in general: Cumulative frequency of public TCR beta family members discriminated carriers of CMV infection plus the relevant HLA type in this cohort and an independent approximately 400-donor cohort. The ex vivo response was dominated by HLA-C-restricted CMV-specific TCR beta clonotypes, which also provided the single most frequent clonotype in two of eight donors.

This clonotype appeared many times. No cognate antigen has been identified for it. The sample holds no much larger clone one base away, and base qualities are not on file. Sequencing was carried out with an Illumina HiSeq 1500. TCRdb handled the public reads itself, with Q25 trimming in fastp and clone calling in MiXCR, and kept productive beta chains. CDR3 protein sequences are deduplicated, and each keeps its most common genes and DNA. Within this sample are under 95,000 distinct CDR3 sequences, with around 3.8% of them counted one time only. In total, the top ten clones hold around a fifth of the sample. CDR1 and CDR2 were assigned from the germline V gene (reference sequence) as DFQATT and SNEGSKA. Measured from the cysteine to the phenylalanine, the CDR3 is 16 residues long. Only CDR3 DNA is held: 48 bases, read in frame from base 1. Ends trimmed: V by 0 bases, J by 7 bases; bases unmatched to a gene: 11.

This sequence uses TRBV20-1 and TRBJ2-1, with 8 central nucleotides matching TRBD2. The sequence was obtained from a human donor in good health (CMV status not recorded). Some clones in this sample may be carry-over from other donors' samples. Sequencing input: PBMCs. The bases are TGCAGTGCTAGAGATCCCGGACTAGCACCCGCAAATGAGCAGTTCTTC. The resulting protein is CSARDPGLAPANEQFF.